Described below is a single T cell receptor (beta chain) sequence and its context. The Seattle patients joined while their infection was active and were tracked longitudinally afterward. This sample is drawn from a study of blood T cell repertoires in COVID-19. Across the study: Acute-phase and convalescent COVID-19 samples originated in the United States, Italy and Spain. T cells, B-cell-depleted T cells, or PBMCs provided the cDNA or gDNA that served as material.

Trimming took 2 bases from V and 5 from J, leaving 9 bases between them. This CDR3 has 14 amino acids. Germline lookup yields CDR1 KGHSH and CDR2 LQKENI. Original analysis: Estimated nucleated cell counts came from reference gene primer amplification. Sequencing used immunoSEQ multiplex PCR; TCRdb keeps in-frame clones, though not all of them. Clone size and the V and J calls come from that table; the DNA yielded D and trimming. The sample yields 350,000 to 400,000 clones, 70% to 90% seen once. This clonotype was sampled from a woman aged 25 to 39 with COVID-19, enrolled during active disease. The sample consisted of peripheral blood. The chain couples TRBV18 to TRBJ2-2; D is possibly TRBD1 (5 bases). The CDR3 region is CASSPDQGTGELFF. CDR3 DNA sequence: TGTGCCAGCTCACCAGACCAGGGAACCGGGGAGCTGTTTTTT.